These T cell receptor beta chains were read from a single sample in a study of blood T cell repertoires in COVID-19. Assay: immunoSEQ multiplex PCR; the TCRdb copy retains only in-frame clones and omits some. The sample records some 180,000 clones, 65% to 85% being singletons. The specimen was peripheral blood. These TCRs come from a woman between 70 and 85 years old who had recovered from COVID-19. The CDR3 runs from the conserved cysteine through the conserved F or W. The order of the fields is D gene, J gene, V gene, clone size, CDR3 protein, CDR3 DNA. D genes are given only for firm matches. The size field is filled for only some rows; it gives once, few, many or a size class.

d_call: -; j_call: TRBJ1-2; v_call: TRBV18; clone_size: few; cdr3_aa: CASSEGAFRGEGYTF; cdr3_nt: TGTGCCAGCTCAGAGGGCGCCTTTCGGGGTGAGGGCTACACCTTC
d_call: TRBD2; j_call: TRBJ2-1; v_call: TRBV18; clone_size: -; cdr3_aa: CASSPTASGDNEQFF; cdr3_nt: TGTGCCAGCTCACCAACGGCTAGCGGGGATAATGAGCAGTTCTTC
d_call: TRBD1; j_call: TRBJ2-1; v_call: TRBV5-1; clone_size: -; cdr3_aa: CASSTGTGGKNEQFF; cdr3_nt: TGCGCCAGCAGCACCGGGACAGGGGGCAAGAATGAGCAGTTCTTC
d_call: TRBD2; j_call: TRBJ2-3; v_call: TRBV4-2; clone_size: -; cdr3_aa: CASSQPQRTSPDTQYF; cdr3_nt: TGTGCCAGCAGCCAACCCCAAAGGACTAGCCCAGATACGCAGTATTTT
d_call: TRBD2; j_call: TRBJ2-7; v_call: TRBV5-6; clone_size: few; cdr3_aa: CASSPTGGGRSYEQYF; cdr3_nt: TGTGCCAGCAGCCCAACGGGGGGTGGGAGGTCCTACGAGCAGTACTTC
d_call: -; j_call: TRBJ1-1; v_call: TRBV28; clone_size: once; cdr3_aa: CASSFPRQDPMNTEAFF; cdr3_nt: TGTGCCAGCAGTTTCCCCCGACAGGACCCCATGAACACTGAAGCTTTCTTT
d_call: TRBD1; j_call: TRBJ1-1; v_call: TRBV27; clone_size: -; cdr3_aa: CASSQNRGTEAFF; cdr3_nt: TGTGCCAGCAGCCAGAACAGGGGGACTGAAGCTTTCTTT
d_call: TRBD1; j_call: TRBJ1-2; v_call: TRBV7-9; clone_size: -; cdr3_aa: CASSPPGQGTYGYTF; cdr3_nt: TGTGCCAGCAGCCCTCCGGGACAGGGGACCTATGGCTACACCTTC
d_call: -; j_call: TRBJ2-3; v_call: TRBV2; clone_size: -; cdr3_aa: CASTGLRTDTQYF; cdr3_nt: TGTGCCAGCACCGGACTCCGCACAGATACGCAGTATTTT
d_call: TRBD1; j_call: TRBJ1-4; v_call: TRBV28; clone_size: -; cdr3_aa: CASRGPGQAGEKLFF; cdr3_nt: TGTGCCAGCAGGGGGCCGGGACAGGCGGGGGAAAAACTGTTTTTT
d_call: -; j_call: TRBJ1-3; v_call: TRBV19; clone_size: -; cdr3_aa: CASSISGNSGNTIYF; cdr3_nt: TGTGCCAGTAGTATTTCGGGGAACTCTGGAAACACCATATATTTT
d_call: -; j_call: TRBJ1-5; v_call: TRBV12-3/TRBV12-4; clone_size: -; cdr3_aa: CASRAGANQPQHF; cdr3_nt: TGTGCCAGCAGGGCAGGGGCAAATCAGCCCCAGCATTTT
d_call: TRBD2; j_call: TRBJ2-1; v_call: TRBV11-2; clone_size: -; cdr3_aa: CASSSGGLAPRREQFF; cdr3_nt: TGTGCCAGCAGCTCCGGGGGACTAGCCCCCCGAAGAGAGCAGTTCTTC
d_call: -; j_call: TRBJ2-7; v_call: TRBV5-1; clone_size: -; cdr3_aa: CASSPAGGRSYEQYF; cdr3_nt: TGCGCCAGCAGCCCGGCGGGTGGTCGGTCCTACGAGCAGTACTTC
d_call: TRBD2; j_call: TRBJ2-3; v_call: TRBV4-1; clone_size: -; cdr3_aa: CASSLNPGTSGGPGTQYF; cdr3_nt: TGCGCCAGCAGCTTAAACCCCGGGACTAGCGGGGGGCCGGGGACGCAGTATTTT
d_call: -; j_call: TRBJ2-2; v_call: TRBV7-9; clone_size: once; cdr3_aa: CASSFDRFTGELFF; cdr3_nt: TGTGCCAGCAGCTTTGACAGATTCACCGGGGAGCTGTTTTTT
d_call: -; j_call: TRBJ2-3; v_call: TRBV10-3; clone_size: -; cdr3_aa: CAISEPRAGTSTDTQYF; cdr3_nt: TGTGCCATCAGTGAGCCCCGTGCGGGGACCAGCACAGATACGCAGTATTTT
d_call: -; j_call: TRBJ2-5; v_call: TRBV4-2; clone_size: -; cdr3_aa: CASSRAGQETQYF; cdr3_nt: TGTGCCAGCAGCCGGGCGGGACAAGAGACCCAGTACTTC
d_call: -; j_call: TRBJ1-2; v_call: TRBV5-4; clone_size: once; cdr3_aa: CASSPKDSDYGYTF; cdr3_nt: TGTGCCAGCAGCCCAAAGGACTCCGACTATGGCTACACCTTC
d_call: -; j_call: TRBJ2-1; v_call: TRBV7-3; clone_size: -; cdr3_aa: CASSLGDTYNEQFF; cdr3_nt: TGTGCCAGCAGCTTAGGGGACACCTACAATGAGCAGTTCTTC
d_call: -; j_call: TRBJ1-1; v_call: TRBV2; clone_size: -; cdr3_aa: CASSEGGGIDRNTEAFF; cdr3_nt: TGTGCCAGCAGTGAAGGGGGGGGAATAGACAGAAACACTGAAGCTTTCTTT
d_call: -; j_call: TRBJ1-2; v_call: TRBV6-5; clone_size: once; cdr3_aa: CASRYSGTSYGYTF; cdr3_nt: TGTGCCAGCAGGTACTCCGGGACAAGCTATGGCTACACCTTC
d_call: -; j_call: TRBJ1-3; v_call: TRBV9; clone_size: once; cdr3_aa: CASSVGPGNVPGNTIYF; cdr3_nt: TGTGCCAGCAGCGTAGGACCCGGGAACGTGCCCGGAAACACCATATATTTT
d_call: -; j_call: TRBJ1-1; v_call: TRBV18; clone_size: -; cdr3_aa: CASSWTEMNTEAFF; cdr3_nt: TGTGCCAGCTCGTGGACAGAGATGAACACTGAAGCTTTCTTT
d_call: -; j_call: TRBJ1-3; v_call: TRBV19; clone_size: -; cdr3_aa: CANTSGTRNTIYF; cdr3_nt: TGTGCCAACACATCTGGTACAAGAAACACCATATATTTT
d_call: -; j_call: TRBJ1-5; v_call: TRBV2; clone_size: -; cdr3_aa: CASSPAAGQPQHF; cdr3_nt: TGTGCCAGCAGTCCGGCGGCGGGTCAGCCCCAGCATTTT